The clone carrying this TCR beta chain was observed at least ten times. Germline V gives CDR1 SGHAT, CDR2 FQNNGV. The CDR3 consists of 17 residues. After removal of 1 base from V and 6 bases from J, the junction contained 9 bases not matched to a gene. The sample originates from a study of early T cells in non-severe SARS-CoV-2 infection. Background on the study: With bulk RNA from unsorted whole blood as input, sequencing yielded unpaired chains.

Tagging with unique molecular identifiers was applied to individual cDNA molecules. TCRdb re-analysed the 5' RACE reads in MiXCR, keeping a single row per CDR3 protein. Of tens of thousands of distinct CDR3 sequences listed, around 8.4% are singletons. The V call is TRBV11-2, the J call TRBJ2-2, with 9 bases fitting TRBD1. The sequenced sample was whole blood. The receptor was derived from an adult who was a healthcare worker with PCR-confirmed SARS-CoV-2 infection or an uninfected control (not recorded which). Here the CDR3 reads CASSLVPTGGFSGELFF. CDR3 DNA sequence: TGTGCCAGCAGCTTAGTCCCAACAGGGGGCTTCTCCGGGGAGCTGTTTTTT.